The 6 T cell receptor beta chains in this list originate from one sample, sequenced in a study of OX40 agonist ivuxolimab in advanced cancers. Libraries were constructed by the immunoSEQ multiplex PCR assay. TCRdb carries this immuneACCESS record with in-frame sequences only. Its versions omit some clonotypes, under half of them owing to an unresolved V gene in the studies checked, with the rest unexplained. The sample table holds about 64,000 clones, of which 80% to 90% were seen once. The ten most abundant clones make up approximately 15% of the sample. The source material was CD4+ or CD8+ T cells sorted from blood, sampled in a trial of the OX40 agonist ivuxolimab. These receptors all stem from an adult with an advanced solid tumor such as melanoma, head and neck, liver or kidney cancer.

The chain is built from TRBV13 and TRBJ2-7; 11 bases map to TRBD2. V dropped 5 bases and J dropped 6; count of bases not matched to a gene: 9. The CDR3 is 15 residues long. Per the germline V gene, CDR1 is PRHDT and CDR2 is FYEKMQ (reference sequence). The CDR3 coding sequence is TGTGCCAGCAGCCACACTAGCGGGAGCTCCCTCGAGCAGTACTTC. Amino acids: CASSHTSGSSLEQYF.

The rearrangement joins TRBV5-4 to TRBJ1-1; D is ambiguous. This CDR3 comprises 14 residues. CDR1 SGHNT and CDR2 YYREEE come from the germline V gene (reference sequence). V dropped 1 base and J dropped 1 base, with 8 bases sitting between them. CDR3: CASSLFQENTEAFF. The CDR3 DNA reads TGTGCCAGCAGCTTGTTTCAGGAGAACACTGAAGCTTTCTTT.

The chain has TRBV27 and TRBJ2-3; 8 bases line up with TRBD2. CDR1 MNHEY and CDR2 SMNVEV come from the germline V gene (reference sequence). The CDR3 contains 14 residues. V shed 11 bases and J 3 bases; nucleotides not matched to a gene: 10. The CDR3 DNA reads TGTGCCCCTTCGGGGGGGGGCTTGACAGATACGCAGTATTTT. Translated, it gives CAPSGGGLTDTQYF.

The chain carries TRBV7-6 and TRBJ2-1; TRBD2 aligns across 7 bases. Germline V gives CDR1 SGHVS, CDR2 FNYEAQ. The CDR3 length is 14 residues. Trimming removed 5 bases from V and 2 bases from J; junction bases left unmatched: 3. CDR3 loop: CASSIGGTYNEQFF. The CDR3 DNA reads TGTGCCAGCAGCATCGGGGGGACCTACAATGAGCAGTTCTTC.

The DNA for the CDR3 is TGTGCCAGCAGCGTAGAGCCAGGGACAAACTATGGCTACACCTTC. Amino acid sequence: CASSVEPGTNYGYTF. The V gene is TRBV9, the J gene TRBJ1-2; D may be TRBD1 (6 bases). V was trimmed by 0 bases and J by 2 bases, leaving 11 bases between them. The germline gives CDR1 SGDLS, CDR2 YYNGEE. The length of the CDR3 is 15 residues.

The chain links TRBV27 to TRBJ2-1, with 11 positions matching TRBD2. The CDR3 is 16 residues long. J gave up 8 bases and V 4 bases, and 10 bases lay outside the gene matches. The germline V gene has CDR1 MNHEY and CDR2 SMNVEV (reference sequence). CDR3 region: CASSSLTSGSSYEQFF. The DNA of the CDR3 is TGTGCCAGCAGTTCACTCACTAGCGGGAGTTCATATGAGCAGTTCTTC.